The TCR beta chain under discussion was sequenced for a study of blood T cell repertoires in COVID-19. For the study at large: The origin of the acute and convalescent COVID-19 samples was the United States, Italy and Spain.

As processed by the authors: Amplification of reference gene primers was used by the study to estimate nucleated cell counts. This table comes from immunoSEQ multiplex PCR, and its TCRdb copy is limited to in-frame clones, with some not included. That table supplies the V and J calls and clone size; D and trimming were determined from the DNA. Of under 8,500 clones in the sample, 65% to 85% were seen once. The germline V gene has CDR1 MDHEN and CDR2 SYDVKM. Germline trimming cut 4 bases from V and 2 bases from J; bases unmatched to any gene: 14. The CDR3 runs 19 residues. J is TRBJ1-5 and V is TRBV28, with 10 bases fitting TRBD1. Sequencing used peripheral blood. This receptor was taken from a human donor with active COVID-19. The donor label of this sample is uncertain. The CDR3 is CASSSPGDRGGWGNQPQHF. Written as DNA, the CDR3 is TGTGCCAGCAGTTCTCCCGGGGACAGGGGAGGATGGGGCAATCAGCCCCAGCATTTT.